The next 17 T cell receptor beta chains were all read from a single sample in a study of blood T cell repertoires in COVID-19. TCRdb keeps only in-frame clones here, not all; method: immunoSEQ multiplex PCR. The repertoire has roughly 300,000 clones, 90% to 95% of them found once; the top ten carry about 2%. Sequencing was done on a sample of peripheral blood. The receptors come from a woman under 40 with COVID-19, enrolled during active disease.

The chain's CDR3 is CASSDTDSYGYTF. The CDR3 nucleotides are TGTGCCAGCAGTGACACCGACAGCTATGGCTACACCTTC. The rearrangement joins TRBV6-1 to TRBJ1-2; D perhaps matches TRBD1 (5 bases). This CDR3 contains 13 residues. V was clipped by 3 bases and J by 4 bases, with 9 bases between them. The V gene's germline CDR1 is MNHNS and CDR2 SASEGT.

The CDR3 loop reads CASSIGRDFRGQPQHF. The CDR3 coding sequence is TGTGCCAGTAGTATAGGCCGGGACTTTAGGGGTCAGCCCCAGCATTTT. This chain uses TRBV19 with TRBJ1-5; possible D gene TRBD1, 5 bases. V lost 1 base, J lost 6 bases, and 16 bases lay in between. CDR1 is LNHDA, CDR2 SQIVND, per germline (reference sequence). This CDR3 contains 16 residues. The full variable domain, in which reference TRBV19 and TRBJ1-5 provide the parts outside the CDR3, is DGGITQSPKYLFRKEGQNVTLSCEQNLNHDAMYWYRQDPGQGLRLIYYSQIVNDFQKGDIAEGYSVSREKKESFPLTVTSAQKNPTAFYLCASSIGRDFRGQPQHFGDGTRLSIL.

V gene TRBV18 combines with J gene TRBJ2-6, with a possible D match to TRBD1 (5 bases). Looked up from germline, CDR1 is KGHSH and CDR2 is LQKENI. The CDR3 consists of 17 residues. V was clipped by 6 bases and J by 0 bases, with 15 bases between them. CDR3 bases: TGTGCCAGCTCTCTCAGGGAAGTCCGCTCTGGGGCCAACGTCCTGACTTTC. Translation: CASSLREVRSGANVLTF.

The chain employs TRBV19 and TRBJ2-2; perhaps TRBD1 as D (5 bases). Germline V lookup: CDR1 LNHDA, CDR2 SQIVND (reference sequence). Trimming took off 5 bases at V and 0 bases at J, with 16 bases between the two ends. The CDR3 runs 17 residues. CDR3 coding DNA: TGTGCCAGTAGTGAGGTTTTCGGCAGGGCGAACACCGGGGAGCTGTTTTTT. It encodes CASSEVFGRANTGELFF.

The chain links TRBV30 to TRBJ1-2; the D is unclear. CDR3 size: 10 residues. The germline CDR1 and CDR2 sequences are GTSNPN and SVGIG (reference sequence). Trimming shortened V by 0 bases and J by 14 bases, and 10 bases separated the two germline ends. CDR3 nucleotide sequence: TGTGCCTGGAGTGTACGAGACATTACCTTC. Its protein product is CAWSVRDITF. Based on the CDR3 plus reference TRBV30 and TRBJ1-2, the full variable domain is SQTIHQWPATLVQPVGSPLSLECTVEGTSNPNLYWYRQAAGRGLQLLFYSVGIGQISSEVPQNLSASRPQDRQFILSSKKLLLSDSGFYLCAWSVRDITFGSGTRLTVV.

The rearrangement uses TRBV11-1 and TRBJ1-2; 8 nucleotides agree with TRBD1. Germline-derived CDR1 and CDR2 are SGHAT and FQDESV (reference sequence). Germline trimming cut 0 bases from V and 4 bases from J; bases unmatched to any gene: 7. CDR3 length equals 16 residues. DNA of the CDR3: TGTGCCAGCAGCTTAGCCGGGGACAGGTCGGGCTATGGCTACACCTTC. Its protein product is CASSLAGDRSGYGYTF.

This chain uses TRBV6-5 with TRBJ1-2; D is uncertain. The CDR3 contains 15 residues. Germline V gene data show CDR1 as MNHEY and CDR2 as SVGAGI. Trimming stripped 7 bases from V and 2 bases from J, with 17 bases between. The CDR3 DNA follows: TGTGCCAGCAATCGGTTACCTCCATCCAACTATGGCTACACCTTC. Translating gives CASNRLPPSNYGYTF.

The chain recombines TRBV2 with TRBJ2-2; 7 bases match TRBD1. The CDR3 is 14 residues long. Germline V CDR1 and CDR2: SNHLY, FYNNEI. The trim removed 8 bases at V and 6 bases at J, leaving 9 bases unmatched. CDR3 loop: CASRDRERAGELFF. The CDR3 DNA reads TGTGCCAGCCGAGACAGGGAGAGGGCCGGGGAGCTGTTTTTT.

This clone was counted a single time. This chain connects TRBV19 to TRBJ2-1; 9 nucleotides match TRBD2. CDR1 is LNHDA, CDR2 SQIVND, per germline (reference sequence). This CDR3 contains 16 residues. The ends lost 4 bases at V and 0 bases at J; junction bases unmatched: 4. As DNA, the CDR3 is TGTGCCAGTAGTAAAGGAGCGGGAGGCTCCTACAATGAGCAGTTCTTC. It specifies CASSKGAGGSYNEQFF.

The V gene is TRBV3-1 (or the pseudogene TRBV3-2), the J gene TRBJ2-3; 7 bases match TRBD1. CDR1 LGHDT and CDR2 YNNKEL come from the germline V gene (reference sequence). J lost 3 bases, V lost 0 bases, and 0 bases had no gene match. The length of the CDR3 is 14 residues. The CDR3 nucleotides are TGTGCCAGCAGCCAAGACAGGGGGACAGATACGCAGTATTTT. As protein: CASSQDRGTDTQYF.

The V and J genes are TRBV7-9 and TRBJ1-5, with TRBD1 as a possible D gene (5 bases). CDR3 length: 17 residues. Germline V lookup: CDR1 SEHNR, CDR2 FQNEAQ (reference sequence). V was trimmed by 1 base and J by 1 base, leaving 14 bases between them. In DNA form, the CDR3 reads TGTGCCAGCAGCTTAGGCCAGGGCGGGGGGAGCAATCAGCCCCAGCATTTT. It specifies CASSLGQGGGSNQPQHF.

This chain uses TRBV19 with TRBJ2-3; a weak D match, TRBD1 (5 bases). The CDR3 sequence is 13 residues long. V was trimmed by 8 bases and J by 1 base, leaving 10 bases between them. Germline V CDR1 and CDR2: LNHDA, SQIVND (reference sequence). This CDR3 reads CASAYRRTDTQYF. CDR3 bases: TGTGCCAGTGCGTACAGGCGCACAGATACGCAGTATTTT.

The V gene is TRBV28, the J gene TRBJ1-5; the D gene is possibly TRBD1 (6 bases). V shed 6 bases and J shed 1 base, with 16 bases lying between them. Germline loops: CDR1 MDHEN, CDR2 SYDVKM. The CDR3 extends over 16 amino acids. This CDR3 is CASSLSTGWSNQPQHF. As DNA, the CDR3 is TGTGCCAGCAGCCTCTCAACAGGGTGGAGCAATCAGCCCCAGCATTTT.

The chain recombines TRBV29-1 with TRBJ1-1; D is unresolved. V was clipped by 1 base and J by 6 bases, with 12 bases between them. The CDR3 contains 13 residues. In germline, CDR1 is SQVTM, CDR2 ANQGSEA. CDR3 region: CSVEAVSRAEAFF. In DNA form, the CDR3 reads TGCAGCGTTGAAGCGGTTAGTCGCGCTGAAGCTTTCTTT.

This clone was observed a handful of times. CDR3 in amino acids: CASSPIPTGTNTEAFF. CDR3 DNA sequence: TGCGCCAGCAGCCCGATTCCGACAGGGACGAACACTGAAGCTTTCTTT. The V gene is TRBV5-1, the J gene TRBJ1-1; 7 nucleotides line up with TRBD1. The junction had 10 bases not matched to a gene; V was cut back by 4 bases and J by 1 base. Germline V CDR1 and CDR2: SGHRS, YFSETQ. The CDR3 has 16 amino acids.

The V call is TRBV7-9, the J call TRBJ1-2; the match to TRBD1 covers 12 bases. V lost 6 bases to trimming and J lost 8 bases; unmatched junction nucleotides: 10. The CDR3 consists of 15 residues. Germline V CDR1 and CDR2: SEHNR, FQNEAQ (reference sequence). CDR3: CASSSPGQGAIGYTF. In DNA form, the CDR3 reads TGTGCCAGCAGTTCTCCGGGACAGGGGGCGATCGGCTACACCTTC.

The chain is built from TRBV25-1 and TRBJ2-1; TRBD1 aligns across 7 bases. This CDR3 spans 15 amino acids. Per germline, CDR1 MGHDK and CDR2 SYGVNS. V shed 6 bases and J 7 bases; nucleotides not matched to a gene: 12. CDR3 loop: CASSPKGTVLNEQFF. Here the CDR3 DNA reads TGTGCCAGCAGCCCAAAGGGGACAGTTCTTAATGAGCAGTTCTTC.